This passage covers 9 T cell receptor beta chains from one sample sequenced in a study of T cell changes during pregnancy in multiple sclerosis (dated by TCRdb to the late 2010s). Library preparation was by the immunoSEQ multiplex PCR assay. TCRdb re-hosts the immuneACCESS table, in-frame sequences only. Its copies lack some clones; in the studies checked, an unresolved V gene accounts for under half of them, and the cause for the rest is not known. This sample has under 85,000 clones in its table, and 90% of those were observed once. The top ten clonotypes cover more than 1.4% of the sample. Sequencing was performed on peripheral blood, taken in the third trimester of pregnancy. The receptors stem from a female donor with multiple sclerosis, enrolled in a pregnancy study.

The V and J genes are TRBV7-3 and TRBJ2-3; D may be TRBD2 (7 bases). Trimming shortened V by 1 base and J by 3 bases, and 11 bases separated the two germline ends. Germline lookup yields CDR1 SGHTA and CDR2 FQGTGA. The CDR3 loop spans 15 amino acids. The CDR3 here is CASSLRGGATDTQYF. CDR3 sequence (DNA): TGTGCCAGCAGCTTAAGGGGGGGGGCAACAGATACGCAGTATTTT.

This chain links TRBV7-8 with TRBJ2-7, with a weak D call TRBD1 (7 bases). Germline V CDR1 and CDR2: SGHVS, FQNEAQ. The CDR3 length is 13 residues. V was pared by 5 bases and J by 4 bases, with 12 bases between. The CDR3 bases are TGTGCCAGCAGCCCGCGGGACAGATACGAGCAGTACTTC. The encoded protein is CASSPRDRYEQYF.

The table lists this clone with a few counts. The chain joins TRBV30 to TRBJ1-1, with D unclear. The CDR3 runs 12 residues. Germline V gene data show CDR1 as GTSNPN and CDR2 as SVGIG (reference sequence). V lost 0 bases and J lost 10, with 12 bases in between. The CDR3 region is CAWSVGGPGAFF. The CDR3 coding sequence is TGTGCCTGGAGTGTCGGCGGGCCAGGAGCTTTCTTT.

The chain has TRBV21-1 and TRBJ2-1; TRBD2 is the table's D call, not checked against the DNA. TRBV21-1 is a recognized pseudogene. The CDR3 extends over 19 amino acids. CDR3 sequence (DNA): TGTGCCAGCAGCAAAAAGCGGGAGGCGTCTAGGAGCTCCTACAATGAGCAGTTCTTC. Amino acid sequence: CASSKKREASRSSYNEQFF.

The rearrangement joins TRBV30 to TRBJ1-2; 8 bases align to TRBD1. This CDR3 is 14 amino acids long. CDR1 and CDR2 (germline): GTSNPN, SVGIG (reference sequence). Germline trimming cut 4 bases from V and 8 bases from J; bases unmatched to any gene: 12. CDR3 bases: TGTGCCTGGATCGGGAGTCAGGGGGCCTGGGGCTACACCTTC. Residues: CAWIGSQGAWGYTF.

The chain's CDR3 is CAWSVYSRTQYF. The CDR3 DNA reads TGTGCCTGGAGTGTCTATAGTAGAACGCAGTATTTT. The chain has TRBV30 and TRBJ2-3, with D unresolved. In germline, CDR1 is GTSNPN, CDR2 SVGIG (reference sequence). There are 12 residues in the CDR3. V shed 0 bases and J shed 9 bases, with 10 bases lying between them. Complete variable domain (other parts from reference TRBV30 and TRBJ2-3): SQTIHQWPATLVQPVGSPLSLECTVEGTSNPNLYWYRQAAGRGLQLLFYSVGIGQISSEVPQNLSASRPQDRQFILSSKKLLLSDSGFYLCAWSVYSRTQYFGPGTRLTVL.

DNA of the CDR3: TGTGCCAGCAGCCCGGACAGGGCGCGACAGCCCCAGCATTTT. As protein: CASSPDRARQPQHF. The chain combines TRBV9 with TRBJ1-5, with TRBD1 identical over 8 bases. The CDR3 is 14 amino acids. After removal of 4 bases from V and 7 bases from J, the junction contained 7 bases not matched to a gene. Per the germline V gene, CDR1 is SGDLS and CDR2 is YYNGEE.

The chain joins TRBV28 to TRBJ2-3; 13 nucleotides match TRBD2. Germline CDR1 reads MDHEN; CDR2 reads SYDVKM. The CDR3 is 17 residues long. V was pared by 4 bases and J by 6 bases, with 10 bases of the junction left unmatched. CDR3 DNA: TGTGCCAGCAGTTCAACTACTAGCGGGGGGGCTAAGGATACGCAGTATTTT. This codes for CASSSTTSGGAKDTQYF.

The sample holds one count of this clone. The chain's CDR3 is CASSRPRQGPEQYF. CDR3 coding DNA: TGTGCCAGCAGCCGGCCCCGACAGGGCCCCGAGCAGTACTTC. The gene calls are TRBV7-9 and TRBJ2-7; 7 nucleotides agree with TRBD1. V lost 5 bases to trimming and J lost 6 bases; unmatched junction nucleotides: 10. Germline CDR1 reads SEHNR; CDR2 reads FQNEAQ (reference sequence). The CDR3 is made up of 14 amino acids.